The TCR beta chain under discussion was sequenced for a study of T-cell memory formation after mild COVID-19. A remark on this clonotype: Mismatch with germline at one junction end may stem from a read error.

TCRdb independently ran MiXCR on the 5' RACE reads; one entry per CDR3 protein. The sample has roughly 400,000 distinct CDR3 sequences; 18% are singletons. The germline gives CDR1 SQVTM, CDR2 ANQGSEA. The CDR3 sequence is 13 residues long. Source material: PBMCs or a T cell subset sorted from them (not recorded which). This chain uses TRBV29-1 with TRBJ2-2; TRBD1 might be the D (6 bases). The receptor was isolated from a man younger than 30 who had mild COVID-19 (a few samples of this study predate the infection). Cell type and time point are not known. The CDR3 coding sequence is TGCAGCTACGGACAGACGAACACCGGGGAGCTGCTTTTT. Its translation is CSYGQTNTGELLF.